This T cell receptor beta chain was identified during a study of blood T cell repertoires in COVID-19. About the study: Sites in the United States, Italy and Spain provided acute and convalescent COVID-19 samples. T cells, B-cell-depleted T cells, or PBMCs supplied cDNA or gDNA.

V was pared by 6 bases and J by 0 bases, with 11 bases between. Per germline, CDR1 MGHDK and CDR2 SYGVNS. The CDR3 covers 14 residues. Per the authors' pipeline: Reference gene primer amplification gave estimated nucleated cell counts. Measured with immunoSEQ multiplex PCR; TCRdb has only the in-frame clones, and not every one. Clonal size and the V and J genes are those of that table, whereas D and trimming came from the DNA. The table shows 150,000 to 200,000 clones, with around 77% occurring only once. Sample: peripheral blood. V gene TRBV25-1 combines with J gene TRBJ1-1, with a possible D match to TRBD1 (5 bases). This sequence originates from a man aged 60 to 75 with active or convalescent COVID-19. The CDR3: CASRPDRMNTEAFF. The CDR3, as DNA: TGTGCCAGCAGACCCGACAGAATGAACACTGAAGCTTTCTTT.